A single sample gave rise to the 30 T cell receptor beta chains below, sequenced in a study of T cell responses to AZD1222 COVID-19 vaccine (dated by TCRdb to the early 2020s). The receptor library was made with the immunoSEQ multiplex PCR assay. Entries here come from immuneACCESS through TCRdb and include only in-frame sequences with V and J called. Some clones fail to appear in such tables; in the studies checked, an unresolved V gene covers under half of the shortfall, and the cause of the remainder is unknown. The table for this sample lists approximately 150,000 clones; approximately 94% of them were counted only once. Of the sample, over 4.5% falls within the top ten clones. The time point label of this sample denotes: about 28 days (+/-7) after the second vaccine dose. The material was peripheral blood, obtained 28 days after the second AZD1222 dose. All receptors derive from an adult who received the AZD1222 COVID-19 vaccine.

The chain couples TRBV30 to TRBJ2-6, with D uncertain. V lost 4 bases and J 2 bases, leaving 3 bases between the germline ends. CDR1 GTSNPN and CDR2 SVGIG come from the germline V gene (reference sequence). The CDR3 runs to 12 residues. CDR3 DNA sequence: TGTGCCTGGACAGCTGGGGCCAACGTCCTGACTTTC. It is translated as CAWTAGANVLTF. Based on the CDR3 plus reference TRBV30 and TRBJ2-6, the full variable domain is SQTIHQWPATLVQPVGSPLSLECTVEGTSNPNLYWYRQAAGRGLQLLFYSVGIGQISSEVPQNLSASRPQDRQFILSSKKLLLSDSGFYLCAWTAGANVLTFGAGSRLTVL.

CDR3 in amino acids: CASSPGTSLGIDTQYF. CDR3 nucleotide sequence: TGTGCCAGCAGCCCCGGGACTAGCTTAGGTATCGATACGCAGTATTTT. This sequence joins TRBV7-3 and TRBJ2-3, with 9 bases that match TRBD2. V shed 5 bases and J 6 bases; nucleotides not matched to a gene: 12. This CDR3 has 16 amino acids. CDR1 and CDR2 from the germline V gene are SGHTA and FQGTGA.

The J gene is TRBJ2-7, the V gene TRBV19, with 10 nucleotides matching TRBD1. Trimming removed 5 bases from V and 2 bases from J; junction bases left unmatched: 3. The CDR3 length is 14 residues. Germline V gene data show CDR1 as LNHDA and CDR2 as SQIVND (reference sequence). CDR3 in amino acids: CASSGQGGPYEQYF. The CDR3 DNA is TGTGCCAGTAGTGGACAGGGGGGACCCTACGAGCAGTACTTC.

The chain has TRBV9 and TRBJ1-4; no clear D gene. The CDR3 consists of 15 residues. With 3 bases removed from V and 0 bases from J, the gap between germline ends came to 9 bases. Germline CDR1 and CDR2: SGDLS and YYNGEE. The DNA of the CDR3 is TGTGCCAGCAGCGCGTTCACCTCAACTAATGAAAAACTGTTTTTT. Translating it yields CASSAFTSTNEKLFF.

This chain's CDR3 is CSVRAGTGGNTIYF. The CDR3 nucleotides read TGCAGCGTGCGAGCCGGGACAGGGGGAAACACCATATATTTT. The V and J genes are TRBV29-1 and TRBJ1-3; 9 nucleotides match TRBD1. This CDR3 has 14 amino acids. Germline lookup yields CDR1 SQVTM and CDR2 ANQGSEA. Trimming removed 6 bases from V and 4 bases from J; junction bases left unmatched: 7.

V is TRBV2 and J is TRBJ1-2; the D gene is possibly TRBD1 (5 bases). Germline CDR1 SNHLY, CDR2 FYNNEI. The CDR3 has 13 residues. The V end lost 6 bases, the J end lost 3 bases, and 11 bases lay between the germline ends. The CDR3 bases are TGTGCCAGCAGCCGGGAGACAGACTATGGCTACACCTTC. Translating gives CASSRETDYGYTF.

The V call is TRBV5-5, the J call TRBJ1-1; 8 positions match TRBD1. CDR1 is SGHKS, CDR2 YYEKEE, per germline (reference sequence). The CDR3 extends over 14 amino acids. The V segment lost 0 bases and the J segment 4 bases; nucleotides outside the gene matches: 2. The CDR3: CASSLGTGTTEAFF. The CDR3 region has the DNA TGTGCCAGCAGCTTGGGGACAGGGACCACTGAAGCTTTCTTT.

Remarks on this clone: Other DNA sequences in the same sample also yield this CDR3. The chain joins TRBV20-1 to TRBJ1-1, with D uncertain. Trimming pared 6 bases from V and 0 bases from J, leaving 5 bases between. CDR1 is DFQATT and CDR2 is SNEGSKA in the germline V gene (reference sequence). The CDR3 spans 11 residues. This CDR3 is CSARMNTEAFF. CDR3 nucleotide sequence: TGCAGTGCAAGGATGAACACTGAAGCTTTCTTT.

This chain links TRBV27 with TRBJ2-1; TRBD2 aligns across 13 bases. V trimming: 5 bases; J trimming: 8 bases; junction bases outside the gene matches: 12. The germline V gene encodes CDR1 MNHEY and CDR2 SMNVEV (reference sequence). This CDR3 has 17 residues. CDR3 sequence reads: CASSLGTSGEMRYEQFF. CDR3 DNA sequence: TGTGCCAGCAGTCTCGGGACTAGCGGGGAAATGAGGTATGAGCAGTTCTTC.

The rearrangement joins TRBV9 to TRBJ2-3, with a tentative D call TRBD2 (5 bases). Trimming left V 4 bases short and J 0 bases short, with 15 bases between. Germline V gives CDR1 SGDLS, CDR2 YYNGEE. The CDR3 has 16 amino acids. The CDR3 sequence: CASSPRSGTSTDTQYF. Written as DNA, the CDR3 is TGTGCCAGCAGCCCCCGGAGCGGAACTAGCACAGATACGCAGTATTTT. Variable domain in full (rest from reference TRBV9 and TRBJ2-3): DSGVTQTPKHLITATGQRVTLRCSPRSGDLSVYWYQQSLDQGLQFLIQYYNGEERAKGNILERFSAQQFPDLHSELNLSSLELGDSALYFCASSPRSGTSTDTQYFGPGTRLTVL.

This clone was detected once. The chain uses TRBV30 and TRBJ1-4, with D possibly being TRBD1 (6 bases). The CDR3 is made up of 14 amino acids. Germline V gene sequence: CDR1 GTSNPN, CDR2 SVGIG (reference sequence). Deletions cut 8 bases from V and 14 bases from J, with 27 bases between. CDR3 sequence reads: CAGDDQGLGDRLFF. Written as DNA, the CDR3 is TGTGCCGGAGACGACCAGGGGTTAGGGGATCGTCTGTTTTTT.

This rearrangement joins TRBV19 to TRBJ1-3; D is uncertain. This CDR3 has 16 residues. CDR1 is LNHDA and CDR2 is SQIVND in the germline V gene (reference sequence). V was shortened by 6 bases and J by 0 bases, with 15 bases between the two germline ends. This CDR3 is CASRPRTGLSGNTIYF. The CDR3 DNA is TGTGCCAGTAGACCCAGGACGGGCCTCTCTGGAAACACCATATATTTT.

DNA for the CDR3: TGTGCCAGCGCACGTACTAGCGGAAACCAAGAGACCCAGTACTTC. This encodes CASARTSGNQETQYF. This sequence joins TRBV9 and TRBJ2-5, with 8 bases that match TRBD2. Per the germline V gene, CDR1 is SGDLS and CDR2 is YYNGEE. This CDR3 is 15 amino acids long. The junction had 8 bases not matched to a gene; V was cut back by 7 bases and J by 0 bases.

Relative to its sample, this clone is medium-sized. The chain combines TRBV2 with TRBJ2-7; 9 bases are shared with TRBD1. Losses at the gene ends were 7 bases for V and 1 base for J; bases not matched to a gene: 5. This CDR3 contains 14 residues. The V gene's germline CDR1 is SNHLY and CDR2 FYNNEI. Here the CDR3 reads CASTRDRDSYEQYF. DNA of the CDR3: TGTGCCAGCACCCGGGACAGGGATTCCTACGAGCAGTACTTC.

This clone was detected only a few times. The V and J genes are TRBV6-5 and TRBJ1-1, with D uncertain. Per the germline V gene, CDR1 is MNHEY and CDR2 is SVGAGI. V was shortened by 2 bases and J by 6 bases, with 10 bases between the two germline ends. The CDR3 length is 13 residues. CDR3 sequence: CASSYQGSPEAFF. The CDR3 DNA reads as TGTGCCAGCAGTTACCAAGGGTCTCCTGAAGCTTTCTTT.

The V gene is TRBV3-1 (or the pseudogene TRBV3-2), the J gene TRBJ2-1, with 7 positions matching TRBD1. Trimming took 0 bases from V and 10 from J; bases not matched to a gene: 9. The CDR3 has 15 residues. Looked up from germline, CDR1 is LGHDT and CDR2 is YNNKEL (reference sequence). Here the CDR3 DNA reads TGTGCCAGCAGCCAAGATGCGACAGGGATTCGGGAGCAGTTCTTC. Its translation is CASSQDATGIREQFF.

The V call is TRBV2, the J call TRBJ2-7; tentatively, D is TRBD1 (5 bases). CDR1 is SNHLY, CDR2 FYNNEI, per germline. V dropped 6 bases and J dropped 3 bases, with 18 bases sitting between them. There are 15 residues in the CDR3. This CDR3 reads CASRMTASTFYEQYF. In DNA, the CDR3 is TGTGCCAGCAGGATGACAGCGTCCACCTTCTACGAGCAGTACTTC.

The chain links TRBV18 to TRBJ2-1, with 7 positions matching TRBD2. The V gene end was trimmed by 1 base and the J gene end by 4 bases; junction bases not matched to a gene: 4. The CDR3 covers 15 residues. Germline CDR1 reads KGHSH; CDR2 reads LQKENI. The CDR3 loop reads CASSPLGREYNEQFF. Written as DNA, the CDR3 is TGTGCCAGCTCACCACTAGGGCGGGAGTACAATGAGCAGTTCTTC.

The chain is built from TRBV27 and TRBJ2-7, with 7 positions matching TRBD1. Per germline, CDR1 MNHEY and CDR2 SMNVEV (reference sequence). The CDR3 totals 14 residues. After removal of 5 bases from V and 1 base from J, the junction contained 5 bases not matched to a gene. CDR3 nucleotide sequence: TGTGCCAGCAGTACAACGGGACAGTCCTACGAGCAGTACTTC. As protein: CASSTTGQSYEQYF.

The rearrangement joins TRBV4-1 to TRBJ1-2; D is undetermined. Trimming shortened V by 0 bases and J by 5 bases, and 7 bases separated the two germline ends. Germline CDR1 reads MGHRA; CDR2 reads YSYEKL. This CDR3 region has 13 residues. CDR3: CASSQEAFYGYTF. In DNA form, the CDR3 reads TGCGCCAGCAGCCAAGAGGCCTTTTATGGCTACACCTTC.

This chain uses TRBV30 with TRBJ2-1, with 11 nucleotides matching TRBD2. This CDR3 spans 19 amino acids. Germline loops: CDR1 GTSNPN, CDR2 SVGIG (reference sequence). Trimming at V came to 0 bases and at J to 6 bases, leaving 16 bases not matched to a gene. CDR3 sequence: CAWSVLGSGRAVTSNEQFF. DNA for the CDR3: TGTGCCTGGAGTGTACTTGGTAGCGGGAGGGCCGTAACGAGCAATGAGCAGTTCTTC.

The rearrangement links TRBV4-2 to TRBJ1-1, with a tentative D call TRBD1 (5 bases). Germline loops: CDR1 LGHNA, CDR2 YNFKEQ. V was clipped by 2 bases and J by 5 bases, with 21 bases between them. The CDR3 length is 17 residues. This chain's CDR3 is CASSQSGRGGGRTEAFF. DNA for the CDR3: TGTGCCAGCAGCCAATCGGGGAGGGGCGGAGGGAGAACTGAAGCTTTCTTT.

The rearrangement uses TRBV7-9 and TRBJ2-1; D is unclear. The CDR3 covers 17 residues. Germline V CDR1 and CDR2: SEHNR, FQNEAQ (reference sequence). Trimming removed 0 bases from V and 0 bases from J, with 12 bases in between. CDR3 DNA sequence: TGTGCCAGCAGCTTAGCGGAAAGACTTCGCTCCTACAATGAGCAGTTCTTC. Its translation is CASSLAERLRSYNEQFF. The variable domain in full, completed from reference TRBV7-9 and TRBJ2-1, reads DTGVSQNPRHKITKRGQNVTFRCDPISEHNRLYWYRQTLGQGPEFLTYFQNEAQLEKSRLLSDRFSAERPKGSFSTLEIQRTEQGDSAMYLCASSLAERLRSYNEQFFGPGTRLTVL.

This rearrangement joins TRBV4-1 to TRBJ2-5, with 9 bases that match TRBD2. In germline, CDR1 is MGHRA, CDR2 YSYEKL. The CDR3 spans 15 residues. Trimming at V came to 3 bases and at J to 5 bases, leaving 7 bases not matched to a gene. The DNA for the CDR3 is TGCGCCAGCAGCCAGGGGGGACTAGCTCACGAGACCCAGTACTTC. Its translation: CASSQGGLAHETQYF.

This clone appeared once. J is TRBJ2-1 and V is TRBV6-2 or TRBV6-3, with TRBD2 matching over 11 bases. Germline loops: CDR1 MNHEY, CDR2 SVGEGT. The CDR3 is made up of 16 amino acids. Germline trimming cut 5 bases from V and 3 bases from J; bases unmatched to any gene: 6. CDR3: CASSPLTSGDYNEQFF. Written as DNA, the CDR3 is TGTGCCAGCAGTCCCCTGACTAGCGGGGACTACAATGAGCAGTTCTTC.

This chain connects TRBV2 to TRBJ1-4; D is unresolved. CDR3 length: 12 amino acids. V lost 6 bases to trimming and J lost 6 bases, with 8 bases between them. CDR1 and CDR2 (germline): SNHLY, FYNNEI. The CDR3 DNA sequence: TGTGCCAGCAGGACGGATGATGAAAAACTGTTTTTT. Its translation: CASRTDDEKLFF.

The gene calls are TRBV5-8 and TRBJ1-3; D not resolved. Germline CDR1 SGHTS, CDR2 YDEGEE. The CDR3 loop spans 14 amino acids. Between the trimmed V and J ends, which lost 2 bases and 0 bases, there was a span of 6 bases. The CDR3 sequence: CASSFYSSGNTIYF. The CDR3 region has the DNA TGTGCCAGCAGCTTCTATTCCTCTGGAAACACCATATATTTT. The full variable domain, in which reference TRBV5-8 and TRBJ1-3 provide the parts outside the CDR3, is EAGVTQSPTHLIKTRGQQATLRCSPISGHTSVYWYQQALGLGLQFLLWYDEGEERNRGNFPPRFSGRQFPNYSSELNVNALELEDSALYLCASSFYSSGNTIYFGEGSWLTVV.

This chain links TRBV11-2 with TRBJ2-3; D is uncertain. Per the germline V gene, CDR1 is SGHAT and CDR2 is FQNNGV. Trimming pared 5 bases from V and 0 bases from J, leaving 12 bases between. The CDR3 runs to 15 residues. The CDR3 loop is CASSPSSSSTDTQYF. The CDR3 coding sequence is TGTGCCAGCAGCCCCTCCTCTTCTAGCACAGATACGCAGTATTTT. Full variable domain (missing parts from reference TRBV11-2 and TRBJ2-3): EAGVAQSPRYKIIEKRQSVAFWCNPISGHATLYWYQQILGQGPKLLIQFQNNGVVDDSQLPKDRFSAERLKGVDSTLKIQPAKLEDSAVYLCASSPSSSSTDTQYFGPGTRLTVL.

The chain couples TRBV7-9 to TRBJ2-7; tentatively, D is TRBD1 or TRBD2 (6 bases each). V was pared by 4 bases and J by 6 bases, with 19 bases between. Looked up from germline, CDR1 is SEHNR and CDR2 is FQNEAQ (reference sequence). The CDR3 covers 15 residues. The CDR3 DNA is TGTGCCAGCAGCTCACCCTTGGGGGGCGAGGGCGAGCAGTACTTC. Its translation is CASSSPLGGEGEQYF.

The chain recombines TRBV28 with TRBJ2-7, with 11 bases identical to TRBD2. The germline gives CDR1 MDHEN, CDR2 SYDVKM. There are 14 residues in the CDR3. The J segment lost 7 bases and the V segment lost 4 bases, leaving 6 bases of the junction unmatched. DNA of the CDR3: TGTGCCAGCAGTTCCGGGACTAGCGGCCAGGAGCAGTACTTC. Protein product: CASSSGTSGQEQYF.